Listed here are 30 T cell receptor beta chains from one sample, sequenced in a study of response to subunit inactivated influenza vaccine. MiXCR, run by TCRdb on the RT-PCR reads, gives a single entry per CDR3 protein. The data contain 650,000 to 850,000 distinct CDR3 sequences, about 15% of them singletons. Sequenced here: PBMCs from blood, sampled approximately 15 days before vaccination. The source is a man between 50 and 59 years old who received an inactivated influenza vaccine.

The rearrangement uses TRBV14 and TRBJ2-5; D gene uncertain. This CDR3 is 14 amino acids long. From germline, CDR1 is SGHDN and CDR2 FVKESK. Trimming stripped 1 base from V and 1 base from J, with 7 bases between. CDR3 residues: CASSQVFRQETQYF. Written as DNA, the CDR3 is TGTGCCAGCAGCCAAGTGTTCCGCCAAGAGACCCAGTACTTC. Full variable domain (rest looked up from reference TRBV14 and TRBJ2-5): EAGVTQFPSHSVIEKGQTVTLRCDPISGHDNLYWYRRVMGKEIKFLLHFVKESKQDESGMPNNRFLAERTGGTYSTLKVQPAELEDSGVYFCASSQVFRQETQYFGPGTRLLVL.

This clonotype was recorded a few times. This CDR3 is CSAREGGANNSPLHF. The DNA of the CDR3 is TGCAGTGCTAGAGAAGGGGGGGCCAATAATTCACCCCTCCACTTT. The chain links TRBV20-1 to TRBJ1-6, with D perhaps TRBD1 (6 bases). This CDR3 is 15 amino acids long. From germline, CDR1 is DFQATT and CDR2 SNEGSKA (reference sequence). Trimming left V 0 bases short and J 5 bases short, with 11 bases between.

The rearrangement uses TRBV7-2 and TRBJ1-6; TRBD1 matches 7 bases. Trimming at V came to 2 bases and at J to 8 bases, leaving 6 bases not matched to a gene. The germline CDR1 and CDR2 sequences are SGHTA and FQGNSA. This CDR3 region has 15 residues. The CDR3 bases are TGTGCCAGCAGCTTATCCGAGGGGGCTTATTCACCCCTCCACTTT. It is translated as CASSLSEGAYSPLHF. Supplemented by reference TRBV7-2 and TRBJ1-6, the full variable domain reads GAGVSQSPSNKVTEKGKDVELRCDPISGHTALYWYRQSLGQGLEFLIYFQGNSAPDKSGLPSDRFSAERTGGSVSTLTIQRTQQEDSAVYLCASSLSEGAYSPLHFGNGTRLTVT.

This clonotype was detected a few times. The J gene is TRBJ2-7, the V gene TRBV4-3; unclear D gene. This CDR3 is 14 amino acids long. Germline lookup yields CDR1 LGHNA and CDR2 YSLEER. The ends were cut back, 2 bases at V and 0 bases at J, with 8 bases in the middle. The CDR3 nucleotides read TGCGCCAGCAGCCAATTCGGTAGCTCCTACGAGCAGTACTTC. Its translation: CASSQFGSSYEQYF.

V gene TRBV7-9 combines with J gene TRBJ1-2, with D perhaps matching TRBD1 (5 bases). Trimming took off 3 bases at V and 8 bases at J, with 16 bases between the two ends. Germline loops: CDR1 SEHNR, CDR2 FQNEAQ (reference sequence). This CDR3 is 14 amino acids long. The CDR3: CASSLGDGTLGYTF. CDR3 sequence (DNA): TGTGCCAGCAGCTTGGGGGACGGTACCCTCGGCTACACCTTC. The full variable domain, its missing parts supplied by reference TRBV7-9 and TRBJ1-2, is DTGVSQNPRHKITKRGQNVTFRCDPISEHNRLYWYRQTLGQGPEFLTYFQNEAQLEKSRLLSDRFSAERPKGSFSTLEIQRTEQGDSAMYLCASSLGDGTLGYTFGSGTRLTVV.

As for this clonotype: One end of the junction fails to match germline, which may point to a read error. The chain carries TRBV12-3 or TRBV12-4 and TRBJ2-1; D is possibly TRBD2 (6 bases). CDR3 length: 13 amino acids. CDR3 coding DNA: TGTGCCAGCAGTTTGTTGGCTAGCGTTGAGGAGTTCTTC. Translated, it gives CASSLLASVEEFF.

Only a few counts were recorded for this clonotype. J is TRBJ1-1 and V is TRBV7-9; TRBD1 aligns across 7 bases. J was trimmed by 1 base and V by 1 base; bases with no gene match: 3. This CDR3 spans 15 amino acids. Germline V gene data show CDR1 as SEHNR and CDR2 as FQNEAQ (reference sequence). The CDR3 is CASSLDRDRNTEAFF. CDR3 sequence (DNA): TGTGCCAGCAGCTTAGACCGGGACAGGAACACTGAAGCTTTCTTT.

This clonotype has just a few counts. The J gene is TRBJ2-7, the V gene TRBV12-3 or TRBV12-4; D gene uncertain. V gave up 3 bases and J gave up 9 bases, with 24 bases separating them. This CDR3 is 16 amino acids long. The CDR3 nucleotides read TGTGCCAGCAGTTTGGCCACCCCAGATACCCTACGAGGGCAGTACTTC. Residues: CASSLATPDTLRGQYF.

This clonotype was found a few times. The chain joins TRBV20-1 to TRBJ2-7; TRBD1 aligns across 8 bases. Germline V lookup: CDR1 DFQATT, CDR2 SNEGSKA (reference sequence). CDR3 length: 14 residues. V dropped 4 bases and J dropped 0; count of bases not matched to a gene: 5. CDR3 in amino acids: CSAKWGQASYEQYF. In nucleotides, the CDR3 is TGCAGTGCTAAGTGGGGACAGGCCTCCTACGAGCAGTACTTC.

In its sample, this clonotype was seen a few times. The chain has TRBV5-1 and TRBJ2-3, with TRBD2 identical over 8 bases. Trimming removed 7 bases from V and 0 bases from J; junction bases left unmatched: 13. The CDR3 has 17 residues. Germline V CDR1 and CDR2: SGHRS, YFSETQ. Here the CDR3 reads CASEFQRGKNSTDTQYF. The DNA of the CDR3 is TGCGCCAGCGAATTTCAGCGGGGGAAAAATAGCACAGATACGCAGTATTTT.

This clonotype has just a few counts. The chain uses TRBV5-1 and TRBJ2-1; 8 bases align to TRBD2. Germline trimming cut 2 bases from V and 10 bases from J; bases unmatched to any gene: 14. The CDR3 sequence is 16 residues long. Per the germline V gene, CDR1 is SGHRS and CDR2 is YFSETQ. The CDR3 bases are TGCGCCAGCAGCTTTCGGTCGGGGGGGCTCCTCGGGGAGCAGTTCTTC. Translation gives CASSFRSGGLLGEQFF.

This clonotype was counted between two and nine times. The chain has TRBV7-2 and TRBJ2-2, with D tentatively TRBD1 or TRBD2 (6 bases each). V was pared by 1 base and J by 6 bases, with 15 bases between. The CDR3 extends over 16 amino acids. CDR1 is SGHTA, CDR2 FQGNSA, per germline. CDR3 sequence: CASSLGGAGIAGELFF. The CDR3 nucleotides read TGTGCCAGCAGCTTAGGGGGGGCCGGTATAGCCGGGGAGCTGTTTTTT.

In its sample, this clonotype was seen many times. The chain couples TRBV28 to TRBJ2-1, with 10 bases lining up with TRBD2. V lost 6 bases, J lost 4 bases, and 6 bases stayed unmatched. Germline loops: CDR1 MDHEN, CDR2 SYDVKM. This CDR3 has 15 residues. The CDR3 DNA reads TGTGCCAGCAGAAGAGCGGGAGGGACTTACAATGAGCAGTTCTTC. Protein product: CASRRAGGTYNEQFF.

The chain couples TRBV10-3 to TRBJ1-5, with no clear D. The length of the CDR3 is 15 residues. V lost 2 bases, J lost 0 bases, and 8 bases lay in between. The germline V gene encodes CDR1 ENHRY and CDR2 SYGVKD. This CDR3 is CAISEADNSNQPQHF. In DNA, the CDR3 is TGTGCCATCAGTGAGGCAGATAATAGCAATCAGCCCCAGCATTTT.

CDR3 sequence: CAISVMGTTGTGGNYEQYF. The DNA of the CDR3 is TGTGCCATCAGTGTGATGGGGACAACCGGGACAGGGGGCAACTACGAGCAGTACTTC. The chain employs TRBV10-3 and TRBJ2-7, with 12 bases lining up with TRBD1. Trimming took 4 bases from V and 3 from J; bases not matched to a gene: 16. The CDR3 has 19 residues. Germline assignment: CDR1 ENHRY and CDR2 SYGVKD.

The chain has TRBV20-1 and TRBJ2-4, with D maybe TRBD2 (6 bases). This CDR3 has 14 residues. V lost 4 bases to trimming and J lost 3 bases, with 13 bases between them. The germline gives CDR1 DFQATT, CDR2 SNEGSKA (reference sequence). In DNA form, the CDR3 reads TGCAGTGCTACGGGGGAAGTCGACAAAAACATTCAGTACTTC. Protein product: CSATGEVDKNIQYF.

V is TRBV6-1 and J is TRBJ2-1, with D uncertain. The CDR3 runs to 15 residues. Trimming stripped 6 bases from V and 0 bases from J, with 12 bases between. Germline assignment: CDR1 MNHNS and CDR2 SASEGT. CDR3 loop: CASSPTVSSYNEQFF. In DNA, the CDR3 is TGTGCCAGCAGCCCTACCGTCAGCTCCTACAATGAGCAGTTCTTC.

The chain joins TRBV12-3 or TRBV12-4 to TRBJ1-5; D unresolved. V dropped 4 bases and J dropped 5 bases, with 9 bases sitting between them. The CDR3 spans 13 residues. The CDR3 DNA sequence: TGTGCCAGCAGTTGGACGACTTATCAGCCCCAGCATTTT. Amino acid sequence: CASSWTTYQPQHF.

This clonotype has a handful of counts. The CDR3 spells CATSQLPEPYEQYF. CDR3 nucleotides: TGTGCCACCAGCCAGTTACCTGAACCCTACGAGCAGTACTTC. The genes are TRBV15 and TRBJ2-7; D is uncertain. The germline V gene encodes CDR1 LNHNV and CDR2 YYDKDF (reference sequence). Trimming removed 5 bases from V and 2 bases from J, with 13 bases in between. The CDR3 runs 14 residues.

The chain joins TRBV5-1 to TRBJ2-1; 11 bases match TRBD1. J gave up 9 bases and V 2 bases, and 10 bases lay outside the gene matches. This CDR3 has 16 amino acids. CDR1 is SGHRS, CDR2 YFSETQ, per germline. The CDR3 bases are TGCGCCAGCAGCTTACTAGGGGACAGGGGGGTCGGTGAGCAGTTCTTC. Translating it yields CASSLLGDRGVGEQFF.

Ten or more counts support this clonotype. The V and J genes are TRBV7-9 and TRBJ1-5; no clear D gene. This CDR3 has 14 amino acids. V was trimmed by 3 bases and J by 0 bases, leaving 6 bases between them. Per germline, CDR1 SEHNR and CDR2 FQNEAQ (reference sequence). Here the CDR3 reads CASSFSDSNQPQHF. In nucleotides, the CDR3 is TGTGCCAGCAGCTTCTCTGATAGCAATCAGCCCCAGCATTTT.

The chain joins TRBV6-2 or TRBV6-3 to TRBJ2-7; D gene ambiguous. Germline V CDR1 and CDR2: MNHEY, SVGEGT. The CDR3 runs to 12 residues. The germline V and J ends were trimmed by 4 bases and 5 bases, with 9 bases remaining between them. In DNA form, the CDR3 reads TGTGCCAGCAGTTCTAGGAGCCACGAGCAGTACTTC. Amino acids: CASSSRSHEQYF.

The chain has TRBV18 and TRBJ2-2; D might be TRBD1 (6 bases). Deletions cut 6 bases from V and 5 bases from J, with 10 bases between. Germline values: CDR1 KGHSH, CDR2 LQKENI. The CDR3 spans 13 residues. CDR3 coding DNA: TGTGCCAGCTCTCCGGGACATACCGGGGAGCTGTTTTTT. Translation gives CASSPGHTGELFF.

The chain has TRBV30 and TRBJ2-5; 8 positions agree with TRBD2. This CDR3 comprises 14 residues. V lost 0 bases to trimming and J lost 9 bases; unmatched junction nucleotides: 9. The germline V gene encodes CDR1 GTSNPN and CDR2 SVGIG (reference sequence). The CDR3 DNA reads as TGTGCCTGGAGTGTATCGGGAGGGAGAGGGGCCCAGTACTTC. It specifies CAWSVSGGRGAQYF.

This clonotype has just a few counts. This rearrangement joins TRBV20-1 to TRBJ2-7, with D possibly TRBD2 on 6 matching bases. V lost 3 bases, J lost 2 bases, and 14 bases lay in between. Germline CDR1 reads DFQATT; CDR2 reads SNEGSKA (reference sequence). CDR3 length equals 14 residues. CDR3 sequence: CSARRPGVTYEQYF. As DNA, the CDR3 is TGCAGTGCTAGGAGACCGGGAGTTACCTACGAGCAGTACTTC.

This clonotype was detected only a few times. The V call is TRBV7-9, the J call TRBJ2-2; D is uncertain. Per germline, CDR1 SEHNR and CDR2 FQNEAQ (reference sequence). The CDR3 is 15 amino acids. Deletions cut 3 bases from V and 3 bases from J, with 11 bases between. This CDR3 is CASSLKGWDTGELFF. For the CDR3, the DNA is TGTGCCAGCAGCTTGAAGGGTTGGGACACCGGGGAGCTGTTTTTT.

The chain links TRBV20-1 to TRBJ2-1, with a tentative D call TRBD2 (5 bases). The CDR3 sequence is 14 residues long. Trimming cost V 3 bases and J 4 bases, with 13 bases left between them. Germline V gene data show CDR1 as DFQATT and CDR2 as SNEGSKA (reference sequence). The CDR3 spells CSARLPRGYNEQFF. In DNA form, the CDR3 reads TGCAGTGCTAGGCTTCCCCGGGGTTACAATGAGCAGTTCTTC.

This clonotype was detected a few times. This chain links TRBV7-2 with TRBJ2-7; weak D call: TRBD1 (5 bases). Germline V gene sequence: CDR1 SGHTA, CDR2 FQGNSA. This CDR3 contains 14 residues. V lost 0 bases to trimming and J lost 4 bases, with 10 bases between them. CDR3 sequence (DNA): TGTGCCAGCAGCTTAGCGACGCAGGGTTACGAGCAGTACTTC. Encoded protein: CASSLATQGYEQYF.

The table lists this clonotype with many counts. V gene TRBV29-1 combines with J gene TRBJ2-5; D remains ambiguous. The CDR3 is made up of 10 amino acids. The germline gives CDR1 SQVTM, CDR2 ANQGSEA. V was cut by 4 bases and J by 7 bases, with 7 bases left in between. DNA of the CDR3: TGCAGCGTTGGCACGGGGACCCAGTACTTC. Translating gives CSVGTGTQYF.

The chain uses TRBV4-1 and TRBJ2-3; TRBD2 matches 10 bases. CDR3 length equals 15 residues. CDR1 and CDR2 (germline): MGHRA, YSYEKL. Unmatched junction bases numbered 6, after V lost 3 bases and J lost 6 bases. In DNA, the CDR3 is TGCGCCAGCAGCCAGATAAGCGGGGGGGCTGATACGCAGTATTTT. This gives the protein CASSQISGGADTQYF.